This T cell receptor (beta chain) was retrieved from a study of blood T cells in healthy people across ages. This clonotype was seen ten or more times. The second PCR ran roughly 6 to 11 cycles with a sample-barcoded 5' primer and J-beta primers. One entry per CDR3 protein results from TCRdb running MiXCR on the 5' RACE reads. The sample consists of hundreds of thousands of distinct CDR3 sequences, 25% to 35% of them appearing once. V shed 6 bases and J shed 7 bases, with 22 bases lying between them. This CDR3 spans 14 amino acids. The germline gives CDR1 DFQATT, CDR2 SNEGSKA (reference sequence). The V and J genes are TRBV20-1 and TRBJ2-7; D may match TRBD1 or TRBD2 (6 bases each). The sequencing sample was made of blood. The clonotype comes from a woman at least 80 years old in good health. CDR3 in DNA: TGCAGTGCAATTGTAGGGGGGAGTGTGGGGGAGCAGTACTTC. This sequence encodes CSAIVGGSVGEQYF.